A single sample gave rise to the 22 T cell receptor beta chains below, sequenced in a study of PD-1 blockade in classical Hodgkin lymphoma. Sequencing was performed with immunoSEQ multiplex PCR; in TCRdb, only in-frame clones are kept and a portion is missing. The sample yields around 25,000 clones, about four fifths seen once. Each of the patients experienced relapse following autologous stem cell transplantation, and their brentuximab vedotin exposure differed. The sample consisted of peripheral blood mononuclear cells (PBMCs), taken before the second cycle of nivolumab. The receptors stem from a human donor with classical Hodgkin lymphoma.

This clone has only one observation. This sequence joins TRBV7-9 and TRBJ1-4; D gene ambiguous. With 4 bases removed from V and 8 bases from J, the gap between germline ends came to 14 bases. The CDR3 has 14 amino acids. Germline CDR1 is SEHNR and CDR2 is FQNEAQ (reference sequence). The chain's CDR3 is CASSSWRAREKLFF. The CDR3 coding sequence is TGTGCCAGCAGCTCGTGGAGGGCGCGGGAAAAACTGTTTTTT.

The sample holds one count of this clone. This CDR3 reads CASSLVGRGYTF. DNA for the CDR3: TGTGCCAGCAGTTTAGTGGGGAGGGGCTACACCTTC. This rearrangement joins TRBV28 to TRBJ1-2; D call uncertain. V was trimmed by 2 bases and J by 8 bases, leaving 9 bases between them. The germline V gene encodes CDR1 MDHEN and CDR2 SYDVKM. The CDR3 loop spans 12 amino acids.

The rearrangement joins TRBV5-1 to TRBJ2-1; D is unresolved. CDR1 and CDR2 from the germline V gene are SGHRS and YFSETQ. The CDR3 covers 17 residues. The V end was cut by 0 bases, the J end by 0 bases, with 13 bases between. In DNA, the CDR3 is TGCGCCAGCAGCTTGGGTCGCTCCGAGAGCTCCTACAATGAGCAGTTCTTC. It translates to CASSLGRSESSYNEQFF.

This clone was detected only a few times. The chain employs TRBV28 and TRBJ1-3, with D uncertain. V lost 7 bases to trimming and J lost 2 bases, with 9 bases between them. The CDR3 runs to 13 residues. The germline gives CDR1 MDHEN, CDR2 SYDVKM. The chain's CDR3 is CASNYRAGNTIYF. CDR3 sequence (DNA): TGTGCCAGCAATTATAGAGCTGGAAACACCATATATTTT.

V gene TRBV5-1 combines with J gene TRBJ2-3; D is ambiguous. The CDR3 loop spans 12 amino acids. V lost 4 bases to trimming and J lost 5 bases, with 8 bases between them. Germline assignment: CDR1 SGHRS and CDR2 YFSETQ. CDR3 loop: CASSLLRDTQYF. The DNA for the CDR3 is TGCGCCAGCAGCCTCCTTAGAGATACGCAGTATTTT.

The V gene is TRBV7-9, the J gene TRBJ2-7, with D hard to call. Germline assignment: CDR1 SEHNR and CDR2 FQNEAQ (reference sequence). V was shortened by 6 bases and J by 3 bases, with 6 bases between the two germline ends. The CDR3 spans 11 residues. The CDR3 DNA reads as TGTGCCAGCAGTACCGGCTACGAGCAGTACTTC. Amino acid sequence: CASSTGYEQYF.

V usage is TRBV7-2 and J usage is TRBJ1-4; TRBD1 matches at 9 bases. Germline CDR1 reads SGHTA; CDR2 reads FQGNSA. V was pared by 1 base and J by 8 bases, with 5 bases of the junction left unmatched. The length of the CDR3 is 15 residues. The chain's CDR3 is CASSLVWDRAEKLFF. CDR3 nucleotide sequence: TGTGCCAGCAGCTTAGTATGGGACAGGGCCGAAAAACTGTTTTTT. The full variable domain, rest sourced from reference TRBV7-2 and TRBJ1-4, is GAGVSQSPSNKVTEKGKDVELRCDPISGHTALYWYRQSLGQGLEFLIYFQGNSAPDKSGLPSDRFSAERTGGSVSTLTIQRTQQEDSAVYLCASSLVWDRAEKLFFGSGTQLSVL.

This clone was counted a few times. V gene TRBV5-1 combines with J gene TRBJ2-3; 14 bases are shared with TRBD2. This CDR3 spans 17 amino acids. Germline V gene lookup returns CDR1 SGHRS and CDR2 YFSETQ. With 4 bases clipped from V and 5 bases from J, the junction kept 9 bases outside the gene matches. CDR3 nucleotides: TGCGCCAGCAGCCAAGACGGACTAGCGGGGGGAGTAGATACGCAGTATTTT. Translating it yields CASSQDGLAGGVDTQYF.

The chain links TRBV19 to TRBJ2-2; 10 bases line up with TRBD2. The CDR3 totals 16 residues. The germline V gene encodes CDR1 LNHDA and CDR2 SQIVND (reference sequence). V lost 3 bases to trimming and J lost 4 bases; unmatched junction nucleotides: 5. In DNA, the CDR3 is TGTGCCAGTAGTATTAGTAGCGGGGGGACCACCGGGGAGCTGTTTTTT. Residues: CASSISSGGTTGELFF.

The chain employs TRBV2 and TRBJ2-7; TRBD1 matches 7 bases. The CDR3 is 13 residues long. V shed 7 bases, J shed 1 base, and the junction held 4 bases outside the gene matches. Germline assignment: CDR1 SNHLY and CDR2 FYNNEI. The CDR3 bases are TGTGCCAGCATCGCGGACAGGTCCTACGAGCAGTACTTC. It encodes CASIADRSYEQYF.

Here the CDR3 DNA reads TGCGCCAGCAGCCAAGACCGGACTAGCGGGGGGACCAACGTCCTGACTTTC. This encodes CASSQDRTSGGTNVLTF. V gene TRBV4-1 combines with J gene TRBJ2-6; 14 bases align to TRBD2. Germline values: CDR1 MGHRA, CDR2 YSYEKL. The ends lost 0 bases at V and 8 bases at J; junction bases unmatched: 3. CDR3 length equals 17 residues.

The chain has TRBV27 and TRBJ2-2, with 9 bases aligning to TRBD2. Germline values: CDR1 MNHEY, CDR2 SMNVEV (reference sequence). The CDR3 totals 17 residues. J was trimmed by 1 base and V by 2 bases; bases with no gene match: 5. The DNA for the CDR3 is TGTGCCAGCAGTTTAAGTGCGGGGGGGGTGAACACCGGGGAGCTGTTTTTT. Its protein product is CASSLSAGGVNTGELFF.

The table lists this clone with a few counts. The V gene is TRBV11-3, the J gene TRBJ2-3; perhaps D is TRBD1 or TRBD2 (5 bases each). The V gene lost 0 bases and the J gene lost 2 bases, with 6 bases spanning the gap. Germline V gene sequence: CDR1 SGHNT, CDR2 YENEEA. The CDR3 totals 14 residues. In DNA form, the CDR3 reads TGTGCCAGCAGCTTAGATGGGACCACAGATACGCAGTATTTT. Its protein is CASSLDGTTDTQYF.

This clone came up once. V and J are TRBV7-2 and TRBJ2-7; 7 nucleotides match TRBD1. CDR1 SGHTA and CDR2 FQGNSA come from the germline V gene. The ends lost 0 bases at V and 3 bases at J; junction bases unmatched: 2. The CDR3 totals 14 residues. The CDR3 loop is CASSLATGVYEQYF. The CDR3 bases are TGTGCCAGCAGCTTAGCAACAGGGGTCTACGAGCAGTACTTC.

The DNA for the CDR3 is TGTGCCAGCCGATCGACGGGCTACGAGCAGTACTTC. Translating it yields CASRSTGYEQYF. The chain couples TRBV27 to TRBJ2-7; D is ambiguous. Germline assignment: CDR1 MNHEY and CDR2 SMNVEV (reference sequence). CDR3 length: 12 amino acids. Trimming left V 8 bases short and J 3 bases short, with 11 bases between.

This clone was recorded only once. This chain connects TRBV28 to TRBJ2-7; D not certain. This CDR3 is 12 amino acids long. V was cut by 3 bases and J by 3 bases, with 6 bases left in between. In germline, CDR1 is MDHEN, CDR2 SYDVKM. CDR3 region: CASSFGNYEQYF. In nucleotides, the CDR3 is TGTGCCAGCAGTTTCGGCAACTACGAGCAGTACTTC.

The V call is TRBV15, the J call TRBJ2-7; D may be TRBD1 or TRBD2 (5 bases each). Germline V CDR1 and CDR2: LNHNV, YYDKDF (reference sequence). V was shortened by 0 bases and J by 2 bases, with 14 bases between the two germline ends. This CDR3 has 16 amino acids. The CDR3 protein is CATSREDAGAAYEQYF. The CDR3 region has the DNA TGTGCCACCAGCAGAGAGGACGCCGGGGCCGCCTACGAGCAGTACTTC.

This clone came up a few times. This chain joins TRBV4-3 and TRBJ2-1; TRBD2 agrees at 12 bases. V was clipped by 4 bases and J by 9 bases; unmatched bases: 10. Germline V gives CDR1 LGHNA, CDR2 YSLEER. This CDR3 has 16 amino acids. CDR3 in DNA: TGCGCCAGCAGCCGGAGCCCGGGACTAGCGGGCGGTGAGCAGTTCTTC. Residues: CASSRSPGLAGGEQFF.

The chain couples TRBV19 to TRBJ2-2, with 13 bases that match TRBD2. Germline V lookup: CDR1 LNHDA, CDR2 SQIVND (reference sequence). The V and J ends lost 4 bases and 6 bases, in that order; junction bases with no gene match: 14. The CDR3 length is 19 residues. The CDR3 here is CASSTPRLAGGRGAGELFF. CDR3 coding DNA: TGTGCCAGTAGTACCCCCCGACTAGCGGGGGGCCGGGGGGCCGGGGAGCTGTTTTTT.

The chain links TRBV5-1 to TRBJ2-1; 7 bases match TRBD1. The CDR3 is 15 residues long. The V and J ends lost 7 bases and 3 bases, in that order; junction bases with no gene match: 10. The V gene's germline CDR1 is SGHRS and CDR2 YFSETQ. The CDR3: CASHYYRGNYNEQFF. CDR3 sequence (DNA): TGCGCCAGCCATTACTACAGGGGAAACTACAATGAGCAGTTCTTC.

The rearrangement joins TRBV4-2 to TRBJ1-2; D is ambiguous. The CDR3 is 16 amino acids. In germline, CDR1 is LGHNA, CDR2 YNFKEQ. V gave up 4 bases and J gave up 2 bases, with 17 bases separating them. The CDR3 here is CASSLGPAAFNYGYTF. CDR3 nucleotide sequence: TGTGCCAGCAGCCTCGGCCCAGCTGCGTTCAACTATGGCTACACCTTC.

The rearrangement joins TRBV9 to TRBJ1-2, with 7 positions matching TRBD1. V lost 0 bases, J lost 3 bases, and 2 bases stayed unmatched. CDR1 is SGDLS and CDR2 is YYNGEE in the germline V gene. This CDR3 is 14 amino acids long. The chain's CDR3 is CASSVGQGDYGYTF. The CDR3 bases are TGTGCCAGCAGCGTAGGACAGGGCGACTATGGCTACACCTTC.